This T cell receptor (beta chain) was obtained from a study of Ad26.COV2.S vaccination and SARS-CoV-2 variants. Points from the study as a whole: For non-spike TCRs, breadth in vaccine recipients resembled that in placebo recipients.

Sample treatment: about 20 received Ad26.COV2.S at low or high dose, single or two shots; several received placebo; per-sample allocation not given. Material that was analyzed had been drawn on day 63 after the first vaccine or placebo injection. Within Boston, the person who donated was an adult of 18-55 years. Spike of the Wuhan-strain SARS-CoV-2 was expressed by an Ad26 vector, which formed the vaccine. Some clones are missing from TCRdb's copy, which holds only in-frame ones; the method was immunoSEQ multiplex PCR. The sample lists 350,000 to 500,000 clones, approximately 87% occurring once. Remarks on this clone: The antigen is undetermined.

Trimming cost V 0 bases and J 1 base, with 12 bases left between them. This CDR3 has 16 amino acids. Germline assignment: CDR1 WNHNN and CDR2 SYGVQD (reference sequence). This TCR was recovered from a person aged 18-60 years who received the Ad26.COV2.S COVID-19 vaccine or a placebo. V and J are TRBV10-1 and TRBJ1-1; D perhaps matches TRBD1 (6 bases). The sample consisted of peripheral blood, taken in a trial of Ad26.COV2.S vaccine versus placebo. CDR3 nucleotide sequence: TGCGCCAGCAGTGAGTCTTTACAGGGACCGAACACTGAAGCTTTCTTT. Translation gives CASSESLQGPNTEAFF.